A single sample gave rise to the 28 T cell receptor beta chains below, sequenced in a study of cytomegalovirus exposure and HLA in healthy donors. The primer mix had 60 Vbeta and 13 Jbeta primers. The table came from immunoSEQ multiplex PCR; TCRdb's copy has only in-frame clones and leaves some out. The repertoire has some 90,000 clones, about four fifths of them found once; the top ten carry 3% to 4%. Sequenced material: PBMCs. These receptors all come from a woman aged 40 to 50 in good health and CMV-seronegative.

The chain combines TRBV28 with TRBJ1-1; possibly TRBD1 for D (5 bases). The V gene lost 7 bases and the J gene lost 1 base, with 10 bases spanning the gap. CDR1 is MDHEN and CDR2 is SYDVKM in the germline V gene. The CDR3 loop spans 13 amino acids. This CDR3 reads CASTLGGNTEAFF. Written as DNA, the CDR3 is TGTGCCAGCACCCTGGGGGGGAACACTGAAGCTTTCTTT.

The chain couples TRBV9 to TRBJ2-4, with D possibly TRBD2 on 6 matching bases. Trimming pared 3 bases from V and 8 bases from J, leaving 18 bases between. Per the germline V gene, CDR1 is SGDLS and CDR2 is YYNGEE. The CDR3 covers 15 residues. The chain's CDR3 is CASSGSPGLWDIQYF. The CDR3 nucleotides are TGTGCCAGCAGCGGATCTCCGGGACTCTGGGACATTCAGTACTTC.

This clone came up once. The gene calls are TRBV29-1 and TRBJ2-5; D perhaps matches TRBD2 (6 bases). V was clipped by 7 bases and J by 11 bases, with 26 bases between them. Germline CDR1 reads SQVTM; CDR2 reads ANQGSEA. The CDR3 runs 14 residues. The CDR3 DNA follows: TGCAGCGCTACGGTGGCGGGATTATCTTTTGAGCAGTACTTC. Its protein product is CSATVAGLSFEQYF.

The rearrangement links TRBV14 to TRBJ2-4, with D possibly matching TRBD2 (6 bases). CDR1 is SGHDN, CDR2 FVKESK, per germline. The CDR3 spans 15 residues. Trimming took off 4 bases at V and 6 bases at J, with 16 bases between the two ends. CDR3 nucleotides: TGTGCCAGCAGCCCACGGCGGGGCTCCGGAAACATTCAGTACTTC. Translation: CASSPRRGSGNIQYF.

This chain links TRBV27 with TRBJ2-7; 10 bases match TRBD1. This CDR3 region has 14 residues. Trimming took 6 bases from V and 4 from J; bases not matched to a gene: 6. The germline CDR1 and CDR2 sequences are MNHEY and SMNVEV (reference sequence). The CDR3 is CASRGDRGGYEQYF. CDR3 DNA: TGTGCCAGCAGGGGGGACAGGGGAGGGTACGAGCAGTACTTC.

In DNA, the CDR3 is TGTGCCAGCTCCCCGCTAGATACCGGGTCGGCAGCTTTCTTT. Translation gives CASSPLDTGSAAFF. V and J are TRBV18 and TRBJ1-1; D remains unclear. V dropped 6 bases and J dropped 10 bases, with 21 bases sitting between them. Germline V gene data show CDR1 as KGHSH and CDR2 as LQKENI. The CDR3 has 14 amino acids.

The chain links TRBV9 to TRBJ2-1; 9 bases map to TRBD2. V lost 3 bases, J lost 0 bases, and 4 bases stayed unmatched. This CDR3 spans 16 amino acids. Germline V lookup: CDR1 SGDLS, CDR2 YYNGEE. The chain's CDR3 is CASSESSGSSYNEQFF. The CDR3 nucleotides are TGTGCCAGCAGCGAAAGTAGCGGGAGCTCCTACAATGAGCAGTTCTTC.

V usage is TRBV6-1 and J usage is TRBJ1-5; D possibly corresponds to TRBD1 (6 bases). Germline V lookup: CDR1 MNHNS, CDR2 SASEGT. CDR3 length: 14 residues. V was trimmed by 5 bases and J by 3 bases, leaving 11 bases between them. CDR3 amino acids: CASSHTGYNQPQHF. Here the CDR3 DNA reads TGTGCCAGCAGTCATACAGGGTACAATCAGCCCCAGCATTTT.

The table lists this clone with a few counts. The chain employs TRBV2 and TRBJ2-2, with 7 bases lining up with TRBD1. Trimming took 3 bases from V and 5 from J; bases not matched to a gene: 6. The V gene's germline CDR1 is SNHLY and CDR2 FYNNEI. The length of the CDR3 is 15 residues. CDR3 in amino acids: CASSDIGGATGELFF. Written as DNA, the CDR3 is TGTGCCAGCAGTGATATAGGGGGCGCGACCGGGGAGCTGTTTTTT. Drawing the rest from reference TRBV2 and TRBJ2-2, the complete variable domain is EPEVTQTPSHQVTQMGQEVILRCVPISNHLYFYWYRQILGQKVEFLVSFYNNEISEKSEIFDDQFSVERPDGSNFTLKIRSTKLEDSAMYFCASSDIGGATGELFFGEGSRLTVL.

The rearrangement joins TRBV5-1 to TRBJ2-5; TRBD1 matches 10 bases. The J call may be incorrect, as the DNA end agrees better with TRBJ2-7. Germline loops: CDR1 SGHRS, CDR2 YFSETQ. This CDR3 comprises 18 residues. The CDR3 region is CASSLPRDRGLGSYEQYF. In nucleotides, the CDR3 is TGCGCCAGCAGCTTGCCCCGGGACAGGGGATTAGGATCCTACGAGCAGTACTTC.

This clone was observed a handful of times. The chain recombines TRBV6-1 with TRBJ1-5, with a weak D call TRBD1 (6 bases). There are 18 residues in the CDR3. Looked up from germline, CDR1 is MNHNS and CDR2 is SASEGT. V was clipped by 2 bases and J by 0 bases, with 17 bases between them. The CDR3 here is CASSERVRGTLSNQPQHF. The CDR3 DNA follows: TGTGCCAGCAGTGAACGGGTCAGGGGAACCCTTAGCAATCAGCCCCAGCATTTT.

The rearrangement links TRBV7-3 to TRBJ2-7, with D possibly TRBD1 on 6 matching bases. CDR1 and CDR2 from the germline V gene are SGHTA and FQGTGA. V lost 8 bases and J 5 bases, leaving 22 bases between the germline ends. The CDR3 has 15 amino acids. CDR3 residues: CASSRGLGPFDEQYF. CDR3 nucleotide sequence: TGTGCCAGCTCCAGGGGATTAGGCCCCTTCGACGAGCAGTACTTC.

This chain connects TRBV5-4 to TRBJ2-5; TRBD2 matches 8 bases. With 3 bases clipped from V and 4 bases from J, the junction kept 5 bases outside the gene matches. This CDR3 comprises 14 residues. The germline gives CDR1 SGHNT, CDR2 YYREEE (reference sequence). CDR3 sequence: CASSSVREVETQYF. The CDR3 DNA sequence: TGTGCCAGCAGCTCCGTGCGGGAGGTAGAGACCCAGTACTTC.

The chain has TRBV6-1 and TRBJ2-5, with D tentatively TRBD2 (6 bases). The V end was cut by 3 bases, the J end by 12 bases, with 17 bases between. The CDR3 totals 13 residues. From germline, CDR1 is MNHNS and CDR2 SASEGT. The DNA of the CDR3 is TGTGCCAGCAGTGAGGCGCTCGTGCGGGATAAGTACTTC. It yields the protein CASSEALVRDKYF.

This clone was observed once. The V call is TRBV7-3, the J call TRBJ2-5, with 9 bases identical to TRBD1. CDR1 SGHTA and CDR2 FQGTGA come from the germline V gene. Trimming at V came to 4 bases and at J to 2 bases, leaving 2 bases not matched to a gene. The length of the CDR3 is 14 residues. CDR3 amino acids: CASSSGQGQETQYF. The CDR3 DNA is TGTGCCAGCAGCTCGGGACAGGGACAAGAGACCCAGTACTTC.

A single count supports this clone. This sequence joins TRBV15 and TRBJ1-1, with 7 bases identical to TRBD1. This CDR3 region has 17 residues. Trimming cost V 1 base and J 4 bases; bases outside gene matches: 12. Germline CDR1 reads LNHNV; CDR2 reads YYDKDF (reference sequence). The CDR3 reads CATSRVKTGTLVTEAFF. The CDR3 DNA follows: TGTGCCACCAGCAGAGTCAAGACAGGGACGTTGGTCACTGAAGCTTTCTTT.

The chain uses TRBV7-9 and TRBJ1-1, with 8 bases aligning to TRBD1. V shed 1 base and J 0 bases; nucleotides not matched to a gene: 7. From germline, CDR1 is SEHNR and CDR2 FQNEAQ (reference sequence). This CDR3 is 17 amino acids long. CDR3 in amino acids: CASSLGLTGALNTEAFF. CDR3 nucleotide sequence: TGTGCCAGCAGCTTAGGACTGACAGGGGCGTTGAACACTGAAGCTTTCTTT.

This clone turned up a few times. V and J are TRBV7-2 and TRBJ2-5; the D gene is possibly TRBD1 (5 bases). The CDR3 is 14 amino acids. Trimming stripped 1 base from V and 4 bases from J, with 10 bases between. Germline CDR1 reads SGHTA; CDR2 reads FQGNSA. The chain's CDR3 is CASSLGGQGETQYF. The CDR3 coding sequence is TGTGCCAGCAGCTTAGGTGGCCAGGGAGAGACCCAGTACTTC.

This chain links TRBV7-2 with TRBJ1-4; possibly TRBD1 for D (6 bases). The CDR3 contains 16 residues. The V gene lost 3 bases and the J gene lost 3 bases, with 14 bases spanning the gap. In germline, CDR1 is SGHTA, CDR2 FQGNSA. The CDR3 region is CASSFRGFEANEKLFF. The CDR3 bases are TGTGCCAGCAGCTTTAGGGGGTTTGAGGCTAATGAAAAACTGTTTTTT.

The rearrangement joins TRBV18 to TRBJ1-5; 7 nucleotides line up with TRBD1. J lost 1 base, V lost 1 base, and 4 bases had no gene match. Germline V lookup: CDR1 KGHSH, CDR2 LQKENI. The CDR3 runs to 16 residues. In nucleotides, the CDR3 is TGTGCCAGCTCACCACAGGGGGCGAGGAGCAATCAGCCCCAGCATTTT. This codes for CASSPQGARSNQPQHF.

This sequence joins TRBV4-2 and TRBJ2-3; 10 nucleotides agree with TRBD2. Germline CDR1 and CDR2: LGHNA and YNFKEQ. The length of the CDR3 is 19 residues. The junction had 12 bases not matched to a gene; V was cut back by 3 bases and J by 0 bases. The CDR3 protein is CASSHPLLAGATSTDTQYF. Written as DNA, the CDR3 is TGTGCCAGCAGCCACCCCCTTCTAGCGGGGGCGACTAGCACAGATACGCAGTATTTT.

The genes are TRBV9 and TRBJ2-3; D unresolved. Germline-derived CDR1 and CDR2 are SGDLS and YYNGEE. This CDR3 is 14 amino acids long. Trimming shortened V by 1 base and J by 4 bases, and 10 bases separated the two germline ends. The CDR3 here is CASSVKWSADTQYF. The DNA for the CDR3 is TGTGCCAGCAGCGTAAAATGGAGCGCAGATACGCAGTATTTT.

The rearrangement links TRBV6-6 to TRBJ2-3, with D tentatively TRBD1 (6 bases). The V end lost 2 bases, the J end lost 4 bases, and 16 bases lay between the germline ends. The germline gives CDR1 MNHNY, CDR2 SVGAGI (reference sequence). The CDR3 length is 16 residues. CDR3 DNA sequence: TGTGCCAGCAGTTACCTCCCCTGGACAGTGGCAGATACGCAGTATTTT. Protein: CASSYLPWTVADTQYF.

DNA for the CDR3: TGCAGCGTTGGACAGATTAGCTCCTACAATGAGCAGTTCTTC. The encoded protein is CSVGQISSYNEQFF. The chain couples TRBV29-1 to TRBJ2-1, with D possibly matching TRBD1 (5 bases). V was shortened by 4 bases and J by 0 bases, with 10 bases between the two germline ends. Germline V CDR1 and CDR2: SQVTM, ANQGSEA. The CDR3 is made up of 14 amino acids.

V is TRBV28 and J is TRBJ1-2; no clear D. This CDR3 contains 13 residues. CDR1 and CDR2 (germline): MDHEN, SYDVKM. V dropped 2 bases and J dropped 2 bases, with 6 bases sitting between them. Here the CDR3 reads CASSLAGNYGYTF. CDR3 sequence (DNA): TGTGCCAGCAGTTTAGCAGGCAACTATGGCTACACCTTC.

J is TRBJ2-3 and V is TRBV5-6; D is ambiguous. Germline V gene sequence: CDR1 SGHDT, CDR2 YYEEEE. Trimming pared 1 base from V and 2 bases from J, leaving 11 bases between. The CDR3 contains 15 residues. This CDR3 is CASSLLQLDTDTQYF. In DNA form, the CDR3 reads TGTGCCAGCAGCTTGCTACAGTTGGACACAGATACGCAGTATTTT.

This clone was seen once. The V call is TRBV4-1, the J call TRBJ2-1; 9 nucleotides align to TRBD2. V was clipped by 4 bases and J by 8 bases; unmatched bases: 6. This CDR3 has 14 residues. The germline V gene has CDR1 MGHRA and CDR2 YSYEKL. As DNA, the CDR3 is TGCGCCAGCAGCCTCGCCGGGACTAGCTATGAGCAGTTCTTC. Its protein is CASSLAGTSYEQFF.

This clone appeared once. The chain uses TRBV28 and TRBJ2-7; D is ambiguous. CDR3 length equals 13 residues. The V end was cut by 8 bases, the J end by 0 bases, with 11 bases between. Per the germline V gene, CDR1 is MDHEN and CDR2 is SYDVKM. The CDR3 coding sequence is TGTGCCAGCCGTGAGGCTAGCTCCTACGAGCAGTACTTC. Amino acid sequence: CASREASSYEQYF.